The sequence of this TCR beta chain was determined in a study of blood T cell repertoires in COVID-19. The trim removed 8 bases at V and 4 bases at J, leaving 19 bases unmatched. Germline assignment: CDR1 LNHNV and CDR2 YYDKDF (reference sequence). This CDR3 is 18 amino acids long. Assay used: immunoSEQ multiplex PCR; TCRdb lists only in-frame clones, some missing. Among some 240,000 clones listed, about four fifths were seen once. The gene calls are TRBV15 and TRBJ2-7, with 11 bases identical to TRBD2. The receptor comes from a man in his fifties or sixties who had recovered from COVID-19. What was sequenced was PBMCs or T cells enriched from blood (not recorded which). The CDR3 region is CATARSIGLAGEQYEQYF. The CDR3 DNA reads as TGTGCCACCGCGCGCTCGATCGGACTAGCGGGTGAACAATACGAGCAGTACTTC.